The T cell receptor (beta chain) under discussion was sequenced for a study of PD-1 blockade in mismatch repair-deficient tumors. The ends lost 8 bases at V and 2 bases at J; junction bases unmatched: 21. The germline V gene encodes CDR1 SNHLY and CDR2 FYNNEI. This CDR3 is 18 amino acids long. This table comes from immunoSEQ multiplex PCR, and its TCRdb copy is limited to in-frame clones, with some not included. The sample holds about 38,000 clones, 70% to 90% seen once. This clone appeared a few times. The chain carries TRBV2 and TRBJ2-7, with 7 bases matching TRBD1. This clonotype was sampled from an adult with mismatch repair-deficient cancer. Sample: peripheral blood, taken approximately 78 weeks after starting pembrolizumab. CDR3 amino acids: CASAYGTDTRDHAYEQYF. CDR3 coding DNA: TGTGCCAGCGCCTACGGGACAGACACCCGGGACCACGCCTACGAGCAGTACTTC.